The subject of this entry is one TCR beta chain. The antigen is not known. Assay: immunoSEQ multiplex PCR; the TCRdb copy retains only in-frame clones and omits some. The sample consists of tens of thousands of clones, about 93% of them appearing once. The CDR3 is made up of 15 amino acids. Trimming took off 0 bases at V and 4 bases at J, with 13 bases between the two ends. Germline loops: CDR1 MNHEY, CDR2 SMNVEV (reference sequence). These data come from a study of human thymus T cells. Study outcomes and limitations: Blood and thymic repertoires both appeared biased in V and J gene usage.

This TCR was sampled from a boy younger than two with a congenital heart defect but otherwise immunologically healthy. Sequencing used blood. The V call is TRBV27, the J call TRBJ2-7, with unresolved D. The CDR3: CASSLSTPEWYEQYF. The CDR3 DNA follows: TGTGCCAGCAGTTTATCGACCCCGGAATGGTACGAGCAGTACTTC.